This T cell receptor beta chain was captured by sequencing in a study of blood T cell repertoires in COVID-19. At the level of the study: The United States, Italy and Spain supplied acute and convalescent COVID-19 samples. PBMCs, B-cell-depleted T cells, or T cells were the source of the cDNA or gDNA that made up the material.

In the authors' methods: Estimates of nucleated cell counts were drawn from the amplification of reference gene primers. Sequencing was performed with immunoSEQ multiplex PCR; in TCRdb, only in-frame clones are kept and a portion is missing. The DNA gave D and trimming, while V, J and clone size come from that table. The sample yields 45,000 to 55,000 clones, 83% seen once. The J segment lost 6 bases and the V segment lost 1 base, leaving 13 bases of the junction unmatched. This CDR3 spans 18 amino acids. Germline V gene lookup returns CDR1 LGHNA and CDR2 YNFKEQ. The genes are TRBV4-2 and TRBJ2-2; 8 bases are shared with TRBD2. Material: peripheral blood. The sequence came from a man between 60 and 75 years old with active COVID-19. The CDR3 DNA sequence: TGTGCCAGCAGCCAAGTTTCCCCCGGGGGGGCAGGGTCCGGGGAGCTGTTTTTT. This sequence encodes CASSQVSPGGAGSGELFF.